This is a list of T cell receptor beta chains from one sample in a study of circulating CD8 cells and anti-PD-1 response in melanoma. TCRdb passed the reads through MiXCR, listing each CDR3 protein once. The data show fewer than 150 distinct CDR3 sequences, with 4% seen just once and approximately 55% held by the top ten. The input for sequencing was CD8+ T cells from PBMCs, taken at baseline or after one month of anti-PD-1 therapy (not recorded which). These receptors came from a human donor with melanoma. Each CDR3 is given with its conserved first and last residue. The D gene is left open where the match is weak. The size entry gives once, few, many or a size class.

CDR3nt: TGTGCCAGCAGCTTGGCACAGGAAGTCACTGAAGCTTTCTTT
CDR3aa: CASSLAQEVTEAFF
v_gene: TRBV5-6
abundance: medium-sized
j_gene: TRBJ1-1
d_gene: NA